This T cell receptor beta chain was identified in a study of blood T cell repertoires in COVID-19. Study information: Whether acute or convalescent, the COVID-19 samples came from the United States, Italy and Spain. The cDNA or gDNA used as material had been derived from T cells, B-cell-depleted T cells, or PBMCs.

Produced via immunoSEQ multiplex PCR; TCRdb's table is partial and in-frame only. The table records about 47,000 clones, about 84% of them present only once. The V end lost 4 bases, the J end lost 0 bases, and 13 bases lay between the germline ends. The CDR3 contains 15 residues. Germline values: CDR1 SGHVS, CDR2 FQNEAQ. Sequencing was performed on peripheral blood. This TCR derives from a man between 60 and 70 years old with acute or convalescent COVID-19. The chain links TRBV7-8 to TRBJ2-7; D is perhaps TRBD1 (6 bases). The CDR3 sequence is CASSSQGPSSYEQYF. CDR3 in DNA: TGTGCCAGCAGCTCACAGGGTCCAAGCTCCTACGAGCAGTACTTC.